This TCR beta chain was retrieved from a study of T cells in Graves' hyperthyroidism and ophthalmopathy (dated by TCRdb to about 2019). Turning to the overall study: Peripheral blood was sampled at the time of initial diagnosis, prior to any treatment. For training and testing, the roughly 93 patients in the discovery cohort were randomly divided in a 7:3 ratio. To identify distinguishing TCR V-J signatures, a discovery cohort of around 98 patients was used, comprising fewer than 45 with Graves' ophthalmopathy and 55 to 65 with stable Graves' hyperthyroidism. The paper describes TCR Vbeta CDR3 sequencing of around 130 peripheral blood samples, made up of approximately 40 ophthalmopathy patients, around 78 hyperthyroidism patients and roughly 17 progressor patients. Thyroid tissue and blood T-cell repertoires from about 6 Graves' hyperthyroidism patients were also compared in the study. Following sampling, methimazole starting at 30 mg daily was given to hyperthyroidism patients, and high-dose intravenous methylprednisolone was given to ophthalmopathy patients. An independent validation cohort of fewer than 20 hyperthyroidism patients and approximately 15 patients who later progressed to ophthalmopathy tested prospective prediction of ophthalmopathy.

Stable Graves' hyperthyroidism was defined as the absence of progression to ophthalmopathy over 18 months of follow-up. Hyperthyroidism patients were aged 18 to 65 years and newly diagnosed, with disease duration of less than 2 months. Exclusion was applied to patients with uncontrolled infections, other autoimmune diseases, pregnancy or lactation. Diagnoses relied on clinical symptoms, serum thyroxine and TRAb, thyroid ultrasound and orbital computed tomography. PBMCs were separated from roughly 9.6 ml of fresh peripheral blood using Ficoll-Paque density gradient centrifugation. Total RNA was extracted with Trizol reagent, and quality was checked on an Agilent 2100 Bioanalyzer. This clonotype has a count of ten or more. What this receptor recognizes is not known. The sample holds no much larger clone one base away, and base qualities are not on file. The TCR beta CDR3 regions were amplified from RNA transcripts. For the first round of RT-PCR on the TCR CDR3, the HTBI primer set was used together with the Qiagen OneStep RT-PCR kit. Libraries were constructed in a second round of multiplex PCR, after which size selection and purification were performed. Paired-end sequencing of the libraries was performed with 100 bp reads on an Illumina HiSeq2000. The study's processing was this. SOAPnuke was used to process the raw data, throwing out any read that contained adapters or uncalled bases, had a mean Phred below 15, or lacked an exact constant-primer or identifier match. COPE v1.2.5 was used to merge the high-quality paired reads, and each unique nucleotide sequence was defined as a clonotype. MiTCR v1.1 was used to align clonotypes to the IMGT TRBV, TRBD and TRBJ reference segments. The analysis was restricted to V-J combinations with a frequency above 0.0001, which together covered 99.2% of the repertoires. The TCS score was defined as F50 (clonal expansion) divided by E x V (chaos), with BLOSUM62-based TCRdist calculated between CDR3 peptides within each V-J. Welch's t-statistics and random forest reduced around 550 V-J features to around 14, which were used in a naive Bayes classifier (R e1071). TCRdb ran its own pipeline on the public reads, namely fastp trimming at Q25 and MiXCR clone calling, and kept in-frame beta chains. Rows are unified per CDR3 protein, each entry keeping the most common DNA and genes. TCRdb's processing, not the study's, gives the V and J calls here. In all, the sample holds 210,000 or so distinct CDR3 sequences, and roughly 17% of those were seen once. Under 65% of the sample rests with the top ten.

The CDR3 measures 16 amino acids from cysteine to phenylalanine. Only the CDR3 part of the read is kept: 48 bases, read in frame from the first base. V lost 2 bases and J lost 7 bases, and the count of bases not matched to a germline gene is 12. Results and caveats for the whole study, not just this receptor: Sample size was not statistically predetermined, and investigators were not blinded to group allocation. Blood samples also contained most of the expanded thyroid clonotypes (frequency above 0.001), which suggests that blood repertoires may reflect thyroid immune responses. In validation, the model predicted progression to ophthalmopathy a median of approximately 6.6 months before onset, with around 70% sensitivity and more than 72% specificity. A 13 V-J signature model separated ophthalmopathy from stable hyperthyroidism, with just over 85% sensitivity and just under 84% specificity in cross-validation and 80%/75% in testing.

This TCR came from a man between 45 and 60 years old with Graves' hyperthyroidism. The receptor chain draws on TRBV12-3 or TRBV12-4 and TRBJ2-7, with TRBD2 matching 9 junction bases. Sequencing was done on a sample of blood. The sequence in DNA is TGTGCCAGCAGTTTATTCTGGCGGGAGGGCCCTAGGGAGCAGTACTTC. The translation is CASSLFWREGPREQYF.